Reported below is one TCR beta chain. Its antigen is currently unknown. All participating donors were Caucasian adults from Nashville, Tennessee. Produced via immunoSEQ multiplex PCR; TCRdb's table is partial and in-frame only. The profile shows roughly 2.5 million clones, approximately 94% of them singletons. This sample was taken from a study of shared clonotypes between healthy human individuals. General observations from the study: The genetic and exposure-history diversity represented was limited by few donors. About 5% of naive CD4 clonotypes were shared across four donors. Larger richness was generally estimated for naive than memory subsets.

Germline loops: CDR1 SEHNR, CDR2 FQNEAQ (reference sequence). The CDR3 totals 15 residues. Trimming removed 5 bases at V and 1 base at J, with 15 bases between. The TCR comes from a young man in good health. The material sequenced was naive CD4+ T cells sorted from blood. Subset here: CD45RA+ positively selected. V usage is TRBV7-9 and J usage is TRBJ2-7; no firm D call. CDR3 nucleotides: TGTGCCAGCAGCCCTCCTTGGGAAGAATCCTACGAGCAGTACTTC. Its translation is CASSPPWEESYEQYF.